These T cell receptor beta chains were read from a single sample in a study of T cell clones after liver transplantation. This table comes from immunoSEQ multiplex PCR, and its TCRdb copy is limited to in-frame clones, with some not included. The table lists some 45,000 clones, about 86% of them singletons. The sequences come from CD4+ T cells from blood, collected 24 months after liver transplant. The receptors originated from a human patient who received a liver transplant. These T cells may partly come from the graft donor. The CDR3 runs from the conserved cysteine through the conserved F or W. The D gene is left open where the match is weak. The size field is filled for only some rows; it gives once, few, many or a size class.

CASSSSGLYEQYF	TRBJ2-7	.	.	TRBV5-1
CASQTGVWGQPQHF	TRBJ1-5	.	.	TRBV6-5
CASSVVRDTYNEQFF	TRBJ2-1	.	.	TRBV2
CASSFSSTGGELFF	TRBJ2-2	.	.	TRBV7-2
CASLAGGFSEQYF	TRBJ2-7	.	TRBD2	TRBV6-1
CAWRPGITSYEQYF	TRBJ2-7	.	.	TRBV30
CASSLLGSSYEQYF	TRBJ2-7	.	.	TRBV5-4
CAPVREQYF	TRBJ2-7	once	.	TRBV5-6
CASSSTGSPETQYF	TRBJ2-5	.	.	TRBV5-6
CASSEADINYGYTF	TRBJ1-2	.	.	TRBV2
CTLGTSQSTQYF	TRBJ2-3	.	.	TRBV29-1
CASSVTGGEKLFF	TRBJ1-4	once	TRBD1	TRBV2
CASKRQGNMNTEAFF	TRBJ1-1	.	TRBD1	TRBV2
CASRTTATGDYGYTF	TRBJ1-2	.	TRBD1	TRBV6-6
CASSPGGGGEREQYF	TRBJ2-7	once	.	TRBV5-1
CASSSYTGVGSTDTQYF	TRBJ2-3	.	TRBD1	TRBV18
CASSFGTSGAYPNEQFF	TRBJ2-1	once	TRBD2	TRBV11-2
CASTRGNQPQHF	TRBJ1-5	few	.	TRBV19
CASSLGVRGEKLFF	TRBJ1-4	.	.	TRBV7-9
CASSSKRENTDTQYF	TRBJ2-3	.	TRBD2	TRBV7-2
CASSSGQAPANEKLFF	TRBJ1-4	once	TRBD1	TRBV4-3
CASSFTVNTEAFF	TRBJ1-1	few	.	TRBV27
CASSIPGQISNQPQHF	TRBJ1-5	.	.	TRBV19
CASSGGRDYGYTF	TRBJ1-2	.	.	TRBV5-5
CASSYSSRAEQFF	TRBJ2-1	.	.	TRBV6-6
CASAGGFDYEQYF	TRBJ2-7	few	TRBD1	TRBV2
CASSLKGQHPAEAFF	TRBJ1-1	.	TRBD1	TRBV5-6
CASTLTASTDTQYF	TRBJ2-3	few	.	TRBV5-4
CASSRNLAVPNYEQYF	TRBJ2-7	.	TRBD2	TRBV18
CASSQYYSGNTIYF	TRBJ1-3	.	.	TRBV5-5
CASSFGLRGSPLHF	TRBJ1-6	.	.	TRBV5-4
CASRSGSPGELFF	TRBJ2-2	.	TRBD2	TRBV28
CASSSGGSATDTQYF	TRBJ2-3	.	.	TRBV7-3
CASSLPSDVYAYEQYF	TRBJ2-7	.	.	TRBV28
CASSPQGRNTEAFF	TRBJ1-1	.	.	TRBV25-1
CASSHGDRASTDTQYF	TRBJ2-3	.	TRBD1	TRBV5-8
CASSSRSSGNQETQYF	TRBJ2-5	.	.	TRBV6-6